Shown below are 15 T cell receptor beta chains from a single sample sequenced in a study of T cells after yellow fever vaccination. TCRdb re-called the 5' RACE reads with MiXCR, one entry per CDR3 protein. Of approximately 600,000 distinct CDR3 sequences in the sample, about 12% were seen once. The specimen comprised PBMCs, sampled on the day of the yellow fever booster vaccination. The receptors here all came from a man in his thirties or forties who received the YFV17D yellow fever vaccine.

There are a few counts of this clonotype. The gene calls are TRBV20-1 and TRBJ2-1, with D unresolved. V lost 1 base, J lost 7 bases, and 5 bases lay in between. The CDR3 consists of 11 residues. Germline CDR1 is DFQATT and CDR2 is SNEGSKA (reference sequence). The CDR3 DNA sequence: TGCAGTGCTAGAGCGGGTAATGAGCAGTTCTTC. As protein: CSARAGNEQFF.

The J gene is TRBJ2-3, the V gene TRBV5-5; weak D call: TRBD1 (6 bases). The V end lost 3 bases, the J end lost 0 bases, and 17 bases lay between the germline ends. In germline, CDR1 is SGHKS, CDR2 YYEKEE (reference sequence). This CDR3 contains 17 residues. The CDR3 DNA sequence: TGTGCCAGCAGCTCCCCAGACAGGACCATTAGCACAGATACGCAGTATTTT. This sequence encodes CASSSPDRTISTDTQYF.

This chain joins TRBV7-2 and TRBJ2-5, with D unresolved. The CDR3 spans 12 residues. V dropped 10 bases and J dropped 1 base, with 10 bases sitting between them. Germline CDR1 SGHTA, CDR2 FQGNSA. For the CDR3, the DNA is TGTGCCACTACAGAGACCCAAGAGACCCAGTACTTC. It yields the protein CATTETQETQYF.

The chain joins TRBV10-3 to TRBJ1-5, with TRBD1 matching over 7 bases. Looked up from germline, CDR1 is ENHRY and CDR2 is SYGVKD. The CDR3 is 16 amino acids. V lost 3 bases, J lost 6 bases, and 11 bases stayed unmatched. The CDR3, as DNA: TGTGCCATCAGTGAACGGGACAGCGGGAGTGCTCAGCCCCAGCATTTT. Translation: CAISERDSGSAQPQHF.

V gene TRBV24-1 combines with J gene TRBJ2-7, with TRBD2 identical over 13 bases. The germline V gene encodes CDR1 KGHDR and CDR2 SFDVKD. V lost 9 bases and J lost 4; bases outside the gene matches: 14. The CDR3 totals 17 residues. The CDR3 bases are TGTGCCACCTTCCCGGGACTAGCGGGAAGTTCGCGATACGAGCAGTACTTC. Its protein product is CATFPGLAGSSRYEQYF.

This clonotype was counted only a few times. The chain couples TRBV10-1 to TRBJ2-4; D ambiguous. From germline, CDR1 is WNHNN and CDR2 SYGVQD (reference sequence). The CDR3 has 18 residues. V lost 7 bases and J 0 bases, leaving 22 bases between the germline ends. In DNA form, the CDR3 reads TGCGCCAGCAAAATCGTCTCAGCTCCGGACCTAGCCAAAAACATTCAGTACTTC. Its protein is CASKIVSAPDLAKNIQYF.

This clonotype came up a few times. The chain carries TRBV6-2 or TRBV6-3 and TRBJ2-1; 9 bases map to TRBD2. This CDR3 has 13 residues. After removal of 6 bases from V and 9 bases from J, the junction contained 6 bases not matched to a gene. Germline CDR1 and CDR2: MNHEY and SVGEGT. CDR3 region: CASSPGTSTEQFF. CDR3 sequence (DNA): TGTGCCAGCAGCCCCGGGACTAGCACTGAGCAGTTCTTC.

This clonotype was counted a few times. The genes are TRBV6-5 and TRBJ2-7, with unresolved D. The CDR3 loop spans 14 amino acids. V was trimmed by 2 bases and J by 5 bases, leaving 13 bases between them. Per germline, CDR1 MNHEY and CDR2 SVGAGI. The DNA of the CDR3 is TGTGCCAGCAGTTACGCCCGGTATGGACACGAGCAGTACTTC. Translated, it gives CASSYARYGHEQYF.

This clonotype was recorded many times. The chain has TRBV5-6 and TRBJ2-1; D call uncertain. The CDR3 runs to 13 residues. CDR1 and CDR2 (germline): SGHDT, YYEEEE. Trimming stripped 4 bases from V and 4 bases from J, with 9 bases between. CDR3: CASSRGNYNEQFF. CDR3 sequence (DNA): TGTGCCAGCAGCCGTGGCAATTACAATGAGCAGTTCTTC.

This clonotype has only a few counts. This chain joins TRBV28 and TRBJ1-1, with a weak D call TRBD1 (6 bases). Germline CDR1 reads MDHEN; CDR2 reads SYDVKM. Trimming removed 8 bases at V and 1 base at J, with 17 bases between. CDR3 length: 15 residues. The CDR3 protein is CASRMQRGANTEAFF. CDR3 in DNA: TGTGCCAGCCGGATGCAGAGGGGGGCGAACACTGAAGCTTTCTTT.

This clonotype occurred a few times. This rearrangement joins TRBV29-1 to TRBJ2-2, with a tentative D call TRBD2 (6 bases). CDR1 is SQVTM, CDR2 ANQGSEA, per germline. The CDR3 sequence is 13 residues long. With 6 bases removed from V and 1 base from J, the gap between germline ends came to 9 bases. The CDR3 DNA follows: TGCAGCGTCCCCGGGGGGAACACCGGGGAGCTGTTTTTT. It encodes CSVPGGNTGELFF.

This clonotype has just a few counts. The V gene is TRBV7-2, the J gene TRBJ2-5; TRBD2 might be the D (7 bases). Between the trimmed V and J ends, which lost 1 base and 14 bases, there was a span of 20 bases. The CDR3 spans 14 residues. CDR1 SGHTA and CDR2 FQGNSA come from the germline V gene. This CDR3 reads CASSLEGGETPCYF. CDR3 coding DNA: TGTGCCAGCAGCTTAGAGGGGGGGGAGACCCCCTGTTACTTC.

The chain joins TRBV29-1 to TRBJ2-2; D is possibly TRBD1 (5 bases). Germline CDR1 reads SQVTM; CDR2 reads ANQGSEA. The CDR3 is 11 residues long. Deletions cut 8 bases from V and 5 bases from J, with 9 bases between. CDR3 amino acids: CSRAGTGELFF. The CDR3, as DNA: TGCAGCCGTGCAGGGACCGGGGAGCTGTTTTTT.

This clonotype was counted between two and nine times. The V call is TRBV20-1, the J call TRBJ2-1; 9 bases match TRBD2. Germline V gene data show CDR1 as DFQATT and CDR2 as SNEGSKA (reference sequence). The CDR3 is 14 residues long. Trimming removed 5 bases from V and 1 base from J; junction bases left unmatched: 3. The CDR3 loop reads CSALLAGSYNEQFF. CDR3 DNA: TGCAGTGCTCTCCTAGCGGGATCCTACAATGAGCAGTTCTTC.

This clonotype was counted a few times. The gene calls are TRBV29-1 and TRBJ2-3, with 7 bases that match TRBD1. CDR1 and CDR2 (germline): SQVTM, ANQGSEA. The length of the CDR3 is 16 residues. The J segment lost 4 bases and the V segment lost 4 bases, leaving 14 bases of the junction unmatched. CDR3 amino acids: CSVGSHRGAFSDTQYF. The CDR3 nucleotides are TGCAGCGTTGGGTCCCACAGGGGAGCGTTTTCAGATACGCAGTATTTT.